One TCR beta chain is described in this entry. This entry comes from a study of shared clonotypes between healthy human individuals. This CDR3 comprises 13 residues. The germline V and J ends were trimmed by 6 bases and 1 base, with 9 bases remaining between them. CDR1 is ENHRY and CDR2 is SYGVKD in the germline V gene. Some clones are missing from TCRdb's copy, which holds only in-frame ones; the method was immunoSEQ multiplex PCR. In the table there are about 990,000 clones, 75% to 80% of which are singletons. The receptor comes from a man aged 18-30 years in good health. Some clones in this sample may be carry-over from other donors' samples. The sample consisted of memory CD4+ T cells from PBMCs. Subset denoted: CD45RA-negative fraction. The rearrangement joins TRBV10-3 to TRBJ1-2, with D maybe TRBD1 (5 bases). The CDR3 reads CAISNRSNYGYTF. DNA of the CDR3: TGTGCCATCAGCAACAGGAGTAACTATGGCTACACCTTC.